These T cell receptor beta chains were read from a single sample in a study of cytomegalovirus exposure and HLA in healthy donors. The method was immunoSEQ multiplex PCR; TCRdb's version includes in-frame clones alone and lacks a portion of them. The top ten clones hold 1% to 1.5% of a sample with about 240,000 clones, about 90% of them seen once. Input material: PBMCs. These receptors were collected from a woman younger than 45 in good health and CMV-seropositive. Both conserved end residues are part of each CDR3. The D gene is left open where the match is weak. Some rows mark clone size as missing; the rest say once, few, many or name a class of expanded clone.

CDR3 protein: CASSAGQYEQYF; CDR3 DNA: TGTGCCAGCAGCGCCGGACAGTACGAGCAGTACTTC; V gene: TRBV5-6; clone size: -; D gene: -; J gene: TRBJ2-7
CDR3 protein: CSVELGTSGANEQFF; CDR3 DNA: TGCAGCGTTGAGTTAGGTACTAGCGGGGCCAATGAGCAGTTCTTC; V gene: TRBV29-1; clone size: -; D gene: TRBD2; J gene: TRBJ2-1
CDR3 protein: CASSESVSSFHTEAFF; CDR3 DNA: TGCGCCAGCAGTGAGTCAGTATCGAGTTTTCACACTGAAGCTTTCTTT; V gene: TRBV10-2; clone size: -; D gene: -; J gene: TRBJ1-1
CDR3 protein: CASSGGGLRRDTEAFF; CDR3 DNA: TGTGCCAGCAGCGGGGGGGGACTCCGACGGGACACTGAAGCTTTCTTT; V gene: TRBV5-6; clone size: -; D gene: -; J gene: TRBJ1-1
CDR3 protein: CASSWTSGILYEQYF; CDR3 DNA: TGTGCCAGCAGCTGGACTAGCGGAATCCTCTACGAGCAGTACTTC; V gene: TRBV7-9; clone size: -; D gene: TRBD2; J gene: TRBJ2-7
CDR3 protein: CASSSGAGGSQPQHF; CDR3 DNA: TGTGCCAGCAGCTCCGGAGCAGGGGGAAGTCAGCCCCAGCATTTT; V gene: TRBV7-6; clone size: -; D gene: TRBD1; J gene: TRBJ1-5
CDR3 protein: CASSIWTSGGKQETQYF; CDR3 DNA: TGTGCCAGCAGCATTTGGACTAGCGGGGGGAAACAAGAGACCCAGTACTTC; V gene: TRBV21-1; clone size: -; D gene: -; J gene: TRBJ2-5
CDR3 protein: CASSLVASGAPVRNEQFF; CDR3 DNA: TGTGCCAGCAGCTTAGTAGCTAGCGGGGCCCCTGTTCGGAATGAGCAGTTCTTC; V gene: TRBV7-2; clone size: -; D gene: TRBD2; J gene: TRBJ2-1
CDR3 protein: CASSGGRISGNTIYF; CDR3 DNA: TGTGCCAGCAGTGGTGGCAGAATCTCTGGAAACACCATATATTTT; V gene: TRBV6-1; clone size: -; D gene: -; J gene: TRBJ1-3
CDR3 protein: CATTMPGQGSEKLFF; CDR3 DNA: TGCGCCACTACGATGCCGGGACAGGGAAGTGAAAAACTGTTTTTT; V gene: TRBV10-2; clone size: -; D gene: TRBD1; J gene: TRBJ1-4
CDR3 protein: CASSLPDREEDYGYTF; CDR3 DNA: TGCGCCAGCAGCCTCCCAGACAGGGAAGAAGACTATGGCTACACCTTC; V gene: TRBV4-1; clone size: few; D gene: TRBD1; J gene: TRBJ1-2
CDR3 protein: CASSLRAEAGEQYF; CDR3 DNA: TGTGCCAGCAGCTTAAGGGCGGAGGCGGGGGAGCAGTACTTC; V gene: TRBV7-3; clone size: -; D gene: -; J gene: TRBJ2-7
CDR3 protein: CASEGNTEAFF; CDR3 DNA: TGTGCCAGCGAGGGGAACACTGAAGCTTTCTTT; V gene: TRBV7-9; clone size: -; D gene: -; J gene: TRBJ1-1
CDR3 protein: CASSKGLAAYNEQFF; CDR3 DNA: TGTGCCAGCAGCAAGGGACTAGCGGCCTACAATGAGCAGTTCTTC; V gene: TRBV6-6; clone size: -; D gene: TRBD2; J gene: TRBJ2-1
CDR3 protein: CASSLVAGSGSYNEQFF; CDR3 DNA: TGTGCCAGCAGCTTAGTGGCTGGTAGCGGATCCTACAATGAGCAGTTCTTC; V gene: TRBV7-9; clone size: -; D gene: -; J gene: TRBJ2-1
CDR3 protein: CASSLASGVFGRNEQFF; CDR3 DNA: TGTGCCAGCAGCTTGGCTAGCGGGGTATTTGGTAGGAATGAGCAGTTCTTC; V gene: TRBV7-6; clone size: -; D gene: TRBD2; J gene: TRBJ2-1
CDR3 protein: CASSLWDRQGGPQHF; CDR3 DNA: TGTGCCAGCAGTTTATGGGACAGGCAGGGGGGGCCCCAGCATTTT; V gene: TRBV28; clone size: -; D gene: TRBD1; J gene: TRBJ1-5
CDR3 protein: CASKSRDSVGEAFF; CDR3 DNA: TGTGCCAGCAAGTCAAGGGACAGCGTAGGTGAAGCTTTCTTT; V gene: TRBV7-3; clone size: -; D gene: TRBD1; J gene: TRBJ1-1
CDR3 protein: CASNTGVSYEQYF; CDR3 DNA: TGTGCCAGTAACACAGGGGTTTCCTACGAGCAGTACTTC; V gene: TRBV18; clone size: -; D gene: TRBD1; J gene: TRBJ2-7
CDR3 protein: CASSLEAGGSYEQYF; CDR3 DNA: TGTGCCAGCAGCTTAGAGGCAGGAGGCTCCTACGAGCAGTACTTC; V gene: TRBV11-2; clone size: few; D gene: -; J gene: TRBJ2-7
CDR3 protein: CASSLNSGQVYYEQYF; CDR3 DNA: TGCGCCAGCAGCTTGAACTCGGGACAGGTATACTACGAGCAGTACTTC; V gene: TRBV5-1; clone size: -; D gene: TRBD1; J gene: TRBJ2-7
CDR3 protein: CASSFVLAGEGEQFF; CDR3 DNA: TGTGCCAGCAGTTTCGTCCTAGCGGGAGAAGGTGAGCAGTTCTTC; V gene: TRBV28; clone size: -; D gene: TRBD2; J gene: TRBJ2-1
CDR3 protein: CASSLTGVSSYNEQFF; CDR3 DNA: TGTGCCAGCAGTTTGACGGGGGTGAGCTCCTACAATGAGCAGTTCTTC; V gene: TRBV7-6; clone size: -; D gene: -; J gene: TRBJ2-1
CDR3 protein: CASSLAPGGAAGELFF; CDR3 DNA: TGTGCCAGCAGCTTAGCCCCGGGAGGGGCGGCCGGGGAGCTGTTTTTT; V gene: TRBV7-6; clone size: -; D gene: TRBD2; J gene: TRBJ2-2
CDR3 protein: CSVDAGRREQYF; CDR3 DNA: TGCAGCGTTGATGCAGGGCGAAGGGAGCAGTACTTC; V gene: TRBV29-1; clone size: -; D gene: -; J gene: TRBJ2-7
CDR3 protein: CASKGGPSYEQYF; CDR3 DNA: TGTGCCAGCAAGGGAGGTCCGTCCTACGAGCAGTACTTC; V gene: TRBV28; clone size: -; D gene: -; J gene: TRBJ2-7
CDR3 protein: CSVALGGGGTEAFF; CDR3 DNA: TGCAGCGTCGCTTTAGGGGGGGGCGGGACTGAAGCTTTCTTT; V gene: TRBV29-1; clone size: -; D gene: -; J gene: TRBJ1-1
CDR3 protein: CASSMTSASYEQYF; CDR3 DNA: TGTGCCAGCAGCATGACTAGCGCGAGCTACGAGCAGTACTTC; V gene: TRBV27; clone size: -; D gene: TRBD2; J gene: TRBJ2-7
CDR3 protein: CASSPRAGLGNTIYF; CDR3 DNA: TGTGCCAGCAGCCCCAGGGCAGGCTTAGGAAACACCATATATTTT; V gene: TRBV5-4; clone size: -; D gene: -; J gene: TRBJ1-3
CDR3 protein: CASSTRQGFDGYTF; CDR3 DNA: TGTGCCAGCAGCACACGACAGGGATTCGATGGCTACACCTTC; V gene: TRBV7-9; clone size: few; D gene: TRBD1; J gene: TRBJ1-2
CDR3 protein: CASSNPGLVVSEQFF; CDR3 DNA: TGTGCCAGCAGCAACCCGGGACTAGTTGTTAGTGAGCAGTTCTTC; V gene: TRBV7-2; clone size: -; D gene: TRBD2; J gene: TRBJ2-1
CDR3 protein: CASSQDDRPAYNEKLFF; CDR3 DNA: TGCGCCAGCAGCCAAGACGACAGACCAGCTTATAATGAAAAACTGTTTTTT; V gene: TRBV4-1; clone size: few; D gene: -; J gene: TRBJ1-4
CDR3 protein: CASVRNGITSYEQYF; CDR3 DNA: TGTGCCAGCGTCCGGAACGGGATCACATCCTACGAGCAGTACTTC; V gene: TRBV21-1; clone size: -; D gene: -; J gene: TRBJ2-7
CDR3 protein: CASSLRAGELFF; CDR3 DNA: TGTGCCAGCAGCTTAAGAGCCGGGGAGCTGTTTTTT; V gene: TRBV7-8; clone size: -; D gene: -; J gene: TRBJ2-2
CDR3 protein: CASSVTGQETQYF; CDR3 DNA: TGTGCCAGCAGCGTCACAGGGCAAGAGACCCAGTACTTC; V gene: TRBV9; clone size: -; D gene: -; J gene: TRBJ2-5
CDR3 protein: CAWDGPGGGWNTEAFF; CDR3 DNA: TGTGCCTGGGATGGGCCCGGGGGGGGTTGGAACACTGAAGCTTTCTTT; V gene: TRBV30; clone size: -; D gene: -; J gene: TRBJ1-1
CDR3 protein: CASSEADSPQETQYF; CDR3 DNA: TGTGCCAGCAGTGAAGCTGACAGCCCCCAAGAGACCCAGTACTTC; V gene: TRBV2; clone size: -; D gene: -; J gene: TRBJ2-5
CDR3 protein: CASSLQGGYGYTF; CDR3 DNA: TGTGCCAGCAGTTTACAAGGGGGATACGGCTACACCTTC; V gene: TRBV27; clone size: -; D gene: -; J gene: TRBJ1-2
CDR3 protein: CAWSGGQGPYEQYF; CDR3 DNA: TGTGCCTGGAGTGGGGGACAGGGGCCCTACGAGCAGTACTTC; V gene: TRBV30; clone size: few; D gene: TRBD1; J gene: TRBJ2-7
CDR3 protein: CASSEAWEQYF; CDR3 DNA: TGTGCCAGCAGCGAGGCATGGGAGCAGTACTTC; V gene: TRBV11-2; clone size: -; D gene: -; J gene: TRBJ2-7
CDR3 protein: CASSRGHPGGQGSPYGYTF; CDR3 DNA: TGTGCCAGCAGCAGAGGTCACCCAGGGGGACAGGGGTCACCCTATGGCTACACCTTC; V gene: TRBV21-1; clone size: -; D gene: -; J gene: TRBJ1-2
CDR3 protein: CASSQLRDTTYEQYF; CDR3 DNA: TGTGCCAGCAGCCAACTACGGGACACCACCTACGAGCAGTACTTC; V gene: TRBV4-2; clone size: -; D gene: -; J gene: TRBJ2-7
CDR3 protein: CASSEYPGTINEQFF; CDR3 DNA: TGCGCCAGCAGTGAGTACCCCGGGACTATTAATGAGCAGTTCTTC; V gene: TRBV10-1; clone size: -; D gene: TRBD2; J gene: TRBJ2-1
CDR3 protein: CASSFYSGNNEQFF; CDR3 DNA: TGTGCCAGCAGCTTCTATAGCGGGAACAATGAGCAGTTCTTC; V gene: TRBV9; clone size: -; D gene: TRBD2; J gene: TRBJ2-1
CDR3 protein: CASKSTGLTGELFF; CDR3 DNA: TGTGCCAGCAAGAGTACCGGACTCACCGGGGAGCTGTTTTTT; V gene: TRBV6-5; clone size: -; D gene: -; J gene: TRBJ2-2
CDR3 protein: CASSFPGRNNQPQHF; CDR3 DNA: TGTGCCAGCAGTTTTCCGGGGAGAAACAATCAGCCCCAGCATTTT; V gene: TRBV28; clone size: -; D gene: -; J gene: TRBJ1-5
CDR3 protein: CASNPGATYEQYF; CDR3 DNA: TGCGCCAGCAATCCAGGGGCTACCTACGAGCAGTACTTC; V gene: TRBV10-1; clone size: -; D gene: -; J gene: TRBJ2-7
CDR3 protein: CASSPTGADYGYTF; CDR3 DNA: TGTGCCAGCTCACCAACAGGGGCGGACTATGGCTACACCTTC; V gene: TRBV18; clone size: -; D gene: TRBD1; J gene: TRBJ1-2
CDR3 protein: CASSQGTGTEAFF; CDR3 DNA: TGCGCCAGCAGCCAGGGGACAGGTACTGAAGCTTTCTTT; V gene: TRBV5-1; clone size: -; D gene: TRBD1; J gene: TRBJ1-1
CDR3 protein: CASSAPGGSSYNEQFF; CDR3 DNA: TGTGCCAGCAGTGCCCCAGGGGGAAGCTCCTACAATGAGCAGTTCTTC; V gene: TRBV28; clone size: few; D gene: TRBD1; J gene: TRBJ2-1
CDR3 protein: CASSVERGSYNEQFF; CDR3 DNA: TGTGCCAGCAGCGTAGAAAGGGGCAGCTACAATGAGCAGTTCTTC; V gene: TRBV9; clone size: -; D gene: -; J gene: TRBJ2-1
CDR3 protein: CASRDFLGAEAFF; CDR3 DNA: TGTGCCAGCAGGGACTTCTTAGGCGCTGAAGCTTTCTTT; V gene: TRBV28; clone size: -; D gene: -; J gene: TRBJ1-1
CDR3 protein: CASSRRGNNQPQHF; CDR3 DNA: TGTGCCAGCAGCCGCAGGGGCAACAATCAGCCCCAGCATTTT; V gene: TRBV5-6; clone size: -; D gene: -; J gene: TRBJ1-5
CDR3 protein: CASSEIFPYEQYF; CDR3 DNA: TGTGCCAGCAGTGAAATCTTCCCCTACGAGCAGTACTTC; V gene: TRBV6-1; clone size: -; D gene: -; J gene: TRBJ2-7
CDR3 protein: CASSLAGVGYGYTF; CDR3 DNA: TGTGCCAGCAGTTTAGCAGGGGTAGGGTATGGCTACACCTTC; V gene: TRBV28; clone size: -; D gene: -; J gene: TRBJ1-2
CDR3 protein: CATFGGQTNTEAFF; CDR3 DNA: TGTGCCACCTTTGGAGGGCAGACGAACACTGAAGCTTTCTTT; V gene: TRBV19; clone size: once; D gene: -; J gene: TRBJ1-1
CDR3 protein: CAISRTGTNTEAFF; CDR3 DNA: TGTGCCATCAGCAGAACAGGGACGAACACTGAAGCTTTCTTT; V gene: TRBV10-3; clone size: -; D gene: -; J gene: TRBJ1-1